A single sample gave rise to the 23 T cell receptor beta chains below, sequenced in a study of T-cell memory formation after mild COVID-19. In TCRdb, the 5' RACE reads were re-called with MiXCR into one record per CDR3 protein. The table includes approximately 260,000 distinct CDR3 sequences, approximately 16% detected once. The source material was PBMCs or a T cell subset sorted from them (not recorded which). These receptors were collected from a man between 18 and 35 years old who had mild COVID-19 (a few samples of this study predate the infection). Cell type and time point are not known.

V and J are TRBV7-2 and TRBJ1-2; no definite D call. The CDR3 runs to 13 residues. V lost 5 bases, J lost 8 bases, and 15 bases lay in between. CDR1 and CDR2 from the germline V gene are SGHTA and FQGNSA. CDR3 amino acids: CASSPDGRRGYTF. DNA for the CDR3: TGTGCCAGCAGCCCCGACGGGCGCCGGGGCTACACCTTC.

The CDR3 loop reads CSASPVTGRVLDTQYF. The CDR3 coding sequence is TGCAGTGCCTCACCCGTAACGGGGAGGGTTTTGGATACGCAGTATTTT. The chain combines TRBV20-1 with TRBJ2-3; TRBD2 matches at 7 bases. Losses at the gene ends were 6 bases for V and 6 bases for J; bases not matched to a gene: 18. The CDR3 is 16 amino acids. CDR1 DFQATT and CDR2 SNEGSKA come from the germline V gene (reference sequence).

In nucleotides, the CDR3 is TGTGCCACGGGCTACACAAATCGGGGCGACACCTTC. This translates into CATGYTNRGDTF. This chain links TRBV15 with TRBJ1-2; maybe TRBD1 (5 bases). The CDR3 contains 12 residues. The V gene's germline CDR1 is LNHNV and CDR2 YYDKDF (reference sequence). The ends were cut back, 9 bases at V and 12 bases at J, with 20 bases in the middle.

The rearrangement links TRBV27 to TRBJ2-7; 9 bases line up with TRBD2. V was pared by 6 bases and J by 2 bases, with 17 bases of the junction left unmatched. The CDR3 loop spans 18 amino acids. Looked up from germline, CDR1 is MNHEY and CDR2 is SMNVEV (reference sequence). CDR3 nucleotide sequence: TGTGCCAGCAGCCTGGGTTCCGGGACTAGCACGTCGGCCTACGAGCAGTACTTC. Protein: CASSLGSGTSTSAYEQYF.

The chain uses TRBV20-1 and TRBJ2-7, with 7 bases fitting TRBD1. Trimming at V came to 3 bases and at J to 2 bases, leaving 4 bases not matched to a gene. Germline V gene sequence: CDR1 DFQATT, CDR2 SNEGSKA (reference sequence). This CDR3 is 13 amino acids long. CDR3 region: CSASRGRTYEQYF. CDR3 coding DNA: TGCAGTGCTAGCAGGGGGAGAACCTACGAGCAGTACTTC.

This chain's CDR3 is CASSSRQGSRLNYGYTF. In DNA, the CDR3 is TGTGCCAGCAGCTCCCGACAGGGCTCAAGATTGAACTATGGCTACACCTTC. The chain is built from TRBV7-2 and TRBJ1-2, with 7 bases matching TRBD1. CDR3 length equals 17 residues. J lost 2 bases, V lost 4 bases, and 13 bases had no gene match. Germline V gene lookup returns CDR1 SGHTA and CDR2 FQGNSA.

V and J are TRBV19 and TRBJ1-5; D is unresolved. The CDR3 totals 15 residues. Trimming took off 4 bases at V and 5 bases at J, with 15 bases between the two ends. From germline, CDR1 is LNHDA and CDR2 SQIVND (reference sequence). This chain's CDR3 is CASSTTLQNDQPQHF. The CDR3 nucleotides are TGTGCCAGTAGTACGACACTGCAAAACGATCAGCCCCAGCATTTT.

A few counts support this clonotype. The gene calls are TRBV28 and TRBJ2-1; D not resolved. The CDR3 contains 12 residues. Germline CDR1 is MDHEN and CDR2 is SYDVKM. Trimming stripped 1 base from V and 8 bases from J, with 6 bases between. This CDR3 reads CASSLYSYEQFF. The CDR3 DNA follows: TGTGCCAGCAGTTTATACAGCTATGAGCAGTTCTTC.

The chain uses TRBV5-5 and TRBJ2-1, with 12 bases aligning to TRBD2. J gave up 7 bases and V 7 bases, and 15 bases lay outside the gene matches. The CDR3 totals 17 residues. CDR1 and CDR2 from the germline V gene are SGHKS and YYEKEE (reference sequence). The CDR3 protein is CASASGGARLSLNEQFF. In DNA form, the CDR3 reads TGTGCCAGCGCTAGCGGGGGGGCCAGGCTATCGCTGAATGAGCAGTTCTTC.

The gene calls are TRBV7-8 and TRBJ1-5; D is unclear. Trimming stripped 5 bases from V and 2 bases from J, with 13 bases between. CDR1 SGHVS and CDR2 FQNEAQ come from the germline V gene. The CDR3 length is 15 residues. In nucleotides, the CDR3 is TGTGCCAGCAGCCGGACCAGGAGAGGCAATCAGCCCCAGCATTTT. The encoded protein is CASSRTRRGNQPQHF.

The table lists this clonotype with many counts. The J gene is TRBJ2-2, the V gene TRBV7-2; 8 positions agree with TRBD1. The length of the CDR3 is 16 residues. Looked up from germline, CDR1 is SGHTA and CDR2 is FQGNSA. The V gene end was trimmed by 6 bases and the J gene end by 0 bases; junction bases not matched to a gene: 6. In nucleotides, the CDR3 is TGTGCCAGCAGTTCCCAGGGGGCAGCGAACACCGGGGAGCTGTTTTTT. Amino acids: CASSSQGAANTGELFF.

This clonotype was counted only a few times. This chain links TRBV12-3 or TRBV12-4 with TRBJ1-2; D perhaps matches TRBD1 (5 bases). Trimming shortened V by 3 bases and J by 4 bases, and 9 bases separated the two germline ends. The CDR3 length is 13 residues. The CDR3 DNA sequence: TGTGCCAGCAGTTTCCAGGGATCCTATGGCTACACCTTC. It yields the protein CASSFQGSYGYTF.

This clonotype was detected only a few times. The chain links TRBV7-2 to TRBJ2-5; no reliable D call. Trimming left V 4 bases short and J 5 bases short, with 11 bases between. CDR3 length: 13 residues. Germline-derived CDR1 and CDR2 are SGHTA and FQGNSA. This CDR3 is CASSSPVMETQYF. The CDR3 DNA reads as TGTGCCAGCAGCTCGCCAGTGATGGAGACCCAGTACTTC. Full variable domain (remainder filled in from reference TRBV7-2 and TRBJ2-5): GAGVSQSPSNKVTEKGKDVELRCDPISGHTALYWYRQSLGQGLEFLIYFQGNSAPDKSGLPSDRFSAERTGGSVSTLTIQRTQQEDSAVYLCASSSPVMETQYFGPGTRLLVL.

The CDR3 bases are TGTGCCAGCAGCCGTGGGGGGGGGGCTCTCGCCGGGGAGCTGTTTTTT. Translating it yields CASSRGGGALAGELFF. V is TRBV7-2 and J is TRBJ2-2, with D possibly TRBD2 on 7 matching bases. Trimming took off 5 bases at V and 6 bases at J, with 19 bases between the two ends. Germline assignment: CDR1 SGHTA and CDR2 FQGNSA. The CDR3 totals 16 residues.

The CDR3, as DNA: TGCGCCAGCAGTCGATACCGGGACGGATACTACGAGCAGTACGTC. Translated: CASSRYRDGYYEQYV. The V gene is TRBV23-1, the J gene TRBJ2-7, with D possibly being TRBD1 or TRBD2 (5 bases each). TRBV23-1 is placed among ORFs of uncertain function. The CDR3 runs 15 residues. Trimming took 4 bases from V and 3 from J, leaving 16 bases between them.

This clonotype has a count of ten or more. This chain connects TRBV9 to TRBJ2-5; no reliable D call. The CDR3 consists of 14 residues. V was trimmed by 0 bases and J by 2 bases, leaving 8 bases between them. CDR1 is SGDLS, CDR2 YYNGEE, per germline. The CDR3 here is CASSVGGVQETQYF. The CDR3 nucleotides read TGTGCCAGCAGCGTAGGAGGCGTTCAAGAGACCCAGTACTTC.

The chain combines TRBV20-1 with TRBJ2-3; no firm D call. This CDR3 is 11 amino acids long. The V end lost 6 bases, the J end lost 8 bases, and 12 bases lay between the germline ends. The germline gives CDR1 DFQATT, CDR2 SNEGSKA (reference sequence). In DNA, the CDR3 is TGCAGTGCCCGAATAGTGGGTACGCAGTATTTT. As protein: CSARIVGTQYF.

This clonotype was counted between two and nine times. The CDR3 sequence is CASSSGTGDGYTF. The CDR3 region has the DNA TGTGCCAGCAGCTCGGGGACAGGGGATGGCTACACCTTC. This chain connects TRBV5-6 to TRBJ1-2, with TRBD1 identical over 10 bases. The CDR3 length is 13 residues. V shed 3 bases and J 6 bases; nucleotides not matched to a gene: 2. In germline, CDR1 is SGHDT, CDR2 YYEEEE.

There are a few counts of this clonotype. The V gene is TRBV20-1, the J gene TRBJ2-5; D gene uncertain. This CDR3 spans 11 amino acids. V gave up 6 bases and J gave up 7 bases, with 12 bases separating them. The germline V gene has CDR1 DFQATT and CDR2 SNEGSKA (reference sequence). CDR3: CSATQVGTQYF. In DNA, the CDR3 is TGCAGTGCGACCCAAGTCGGGACCCAGTACTTC.

The gene calls are TRBV7-2 and TRBJ2-5; the D call may be TRBD1 or TRBD2 (6 bases each). V was clipped by 5 bases and J by 9 bases, with 22 bases between them. The CDR3 spans 15 residues. CDR1 and CDR2 (germline): SGHTA, FQGNSA. The CDR3 sequence is CASSRPGGPSRAQYF. The CDR3 coding sequence is TGTGCCAGCAGCCGGCCCGGGGGCCCGTCGAGGGCCCAGTACTTC.

This clonotype appeared a few times. J is TRBJ2-7 and V is TRBV10-3; 10 bases line up with TRBD2. Unmatched junction bases numbered 4, after V lost 6 bases and J lost 2 bases. In germline, CDR1 is ENHRY, CDR2 SYGVKD. The CDR3 spans 14 residues. CDR3 loop: CAIRVAGGTYEQYF. In nucleotides, the CDR3 is TGTGCCATCAGGGTAGCGGGGGGCACCTACGAGCAGTACTTC.

This clonotype was detected ten times or more. This sequence joins TRBV12-3 or TRBV12-4 and TRBJ1-5, with D possibly matching TRBD1 (5 bases). The CDR3 totals 15 residues. The V end lost 2 bases, the J end lost 2 bases, and 10 bases lay between the germline ends. CDR3 sequence reads: CASSLRGGGNQPQHF. CDR3 in DNA: TGTGCCAGCAGTTTAAGGGGAGGTGGCAATCAGCCCCAGCATTTT.

V is TRBV2 and J is TRBJ2-7; 7 nucleotides line up with TRBD1. The J segment lost 3 bases and the V segment lost 7 bases, leaving 6 bases of the junction unmatched. Germline CDR1 SNHLY, CDR2 FYNNEI. The CDR3 is 13 residues long. In DNA form, the CDR3 reads TGTGCCAGCACCGTGACAGGGAACTACGAGCAGTACTTC. Its translation is CASTVTGNYEQYF.